This T cell receptor (beta chain) was recorded in a study of cytomegalovirus exposure and HLA in healthy donors. CDR1 and CDR2 (germline): PRHDT, FYEKMQ (reference sequence). The ends lost 0 bases at V and 6 bases at J; junction bases unmatched: 4. The CDR3 extends over 14 amino acids. Vbeta (60) and Jbeta (13) primers were used in the PCR. Only in-frame clones appear in the TCRdb table, and some are missing; sequencing was by immunoSEQ multiplex PCR. Of 74,000 or so clones listed, approximately 67% are singletons. Sequenced material: PBMCs. The clonotype was recovered from a woman in her 30s in good health and CMV-seronegative. The V call is TRBV13, the J call TRBJ2-7; 8 nucleotides agree with TRBD1. The DNA of the CDR3 is TGTGCCAGCAGCTTAGGTGGACAGGGTGGCGAGCAGTACTTC. As protein: CASSLGGQGGEQYF.